One sample yielded the 32 T cell receptor beta chains listed below, sequenced in a study of CD8 T cells in ankylosing spondylitis. Study findings and constraints: Apparently characteristic of ankylosing spondylitis blood was a TCR beta motif (about 8 highly homologous variants).

TCRdb re-called the 5' RACE reads through MiXCR, storing one row per CDR3 protein. This table holds under 550,000 distinct CDR3 sequences, 25% to 30% found once. Antigens for these TCRs are unknown. Sequences were obtained from blood, either unsorted or a sorted T cell fraction (not recorded which). All receptors derive from a male donor with ankylosing spondylitis.

The rearrangement joins TRBV20-1 to TRBJ2-1, with 14 positions matching TRBD2. The germline V gene encodes CDR1 DFQATT and CDR2 SNEGSKA (reference sequence). The CDR3 is 19 amino acids. The V gene end was trimmed by 5 bases and the J gene end by 1 base; junction bases not matched to a gene: 13. This CDR3 is CSALPTSGRAWGSYNEQFF. The CDR3 DNA is TGCAGTGCTCTCCCGACTAGCGGGAGGGCCTGGGGGTCCTACAATGAGCAGTTCTTC.

The chain links TRBV24-1 to TRBJ2-3; the D gene is possibly TRBD2 (7 bases). Trimming cost V 3 bases and J 1 base, with 13 bases left between them. This CDR3 contains 16 residues. The germline V gene has CDR1 KGHDR and CDR2 SFDVKD. CDR3 sequence reads: CATSDTQGGGTDTQYF. CDR3 in DNA: TGTGCCACCAGTGATACACAGGGAGGGGGCACAGATACGCAGTATTTT.

The table lists this clonotype with a few counts. This chain uses TRBV11-2 with TRBJ2-3; D remains unclear. Germline lookup yields CDR1 SGHAT and CDR2 FQNNGV. The V and J ends lost 5 bases and 5 bases respectively, with 8 bases between them. This CDR3 contains 12 residues. The chain's CDR3 is CASSARLDTQYF. CDR3 DNA: TGTGCCAGCAGCGCCCGTCTAGATACGCAGTATTTT. The full variable domain, rest sourced from reference TRBV11-2 and TRBJ2-3, is EAGVAQSPRYKIIEKRQSVAFWCNPISGHATLYWYQQILGQGPKLLIQFQNNGVVDDSQLPKDRFSAERLKGVDSTLKIQPAKLEDSAVYLCASSARLDTQYFGPGTRLTVL.

The V and J genes are TRBV3-1 and TRBJ1-6, with a possible D match to TRBD1 (6 bases). The CDR3 length is 12 residues. Per the germline V gene, CDR1 is LGHDT and CDR2 is YNNKEL (reference sequence). The V end lost 6 bases, the J end lost 10 bases, and 10 bases lay between the germline ends. This CDR3 reads CASRKGDSPLHF. The CDR3 nucleotides are TGTGCCAGCAGGAAGGGGGACTCACCCCTCCACTTT.

V and J are TRBV29-1 and TRBJ1-1; a possible D gene is TRBD1 (5 bases). Germline V gene data show CDR1 as SQVTM and CDR2 as ANQGSEA. V shed 7 bases and J shed 7 bases, with 13 bases lying between them. The CDR3 is 11 residues long. CDR3 sequence (DNA): TGCAGCGCCGGGACGGACTATGAAGCTTTCTTT. Translated, it gives CSAGTDYEAFF.

This clonotype showed up just a few times. The chain is built from TRBV2 and TRBJ1-2; D is undetermined. V lost 7 bases, J lost 4 bases, and 10 bases lay in between. Germline CDR1 SNHLY, CDR2 FYNNEI. The CDR3 contains 12 residues. This CDR3 reads CASNTFSYGYTF. The CDR3 nucleotides read TGTGCCAGCAACACCTTTTCCTATGGCTACACCTTC.

This clonotype has more than one count but fewer than ten. CDR3 nucleotide sequence: TGTGCCAGCGGCTCGACCTATGAGGTGTTTTTT. Encoded protein: CASGSTYEVFF. The genes are TRBV6-2 or TRBV6-3 and TRBJ1-4; no reliable D call. CDR3 length: 11 residues. V was pared by 8 bases and J by 15 bases, with 16 bases between. Germline V lookup: CDR1 MNHEY, CDR2 SVGEGT.

The genes are TRBV7-2 and TRBJ2-1; D is possibly TRBD2 (5 bases). The germline V gene has CDR1 SGHTA and CDR2 FQGNSA. The CDR3 length is 15 residues. Trimming removed 5 bases at V and 0 bases at J, with 11 bases between. The CDR3 loop reads CASSPRDGSYNEQFF. The CDR3 DNA is TGTGCCAGCAGCCCCCGGGATGGCTCCTACAATGAGCAGTTCTTC.

The chain joins TRBV9 to TRBJ2-7, with a possible D match to TRBD1 (6 bases). The V end was cut by 4 bases, the J end by 5 bases, with 16 bases between. The CDR3 length is 14 residues. Germline CDR1 SGDLS, CDR2 YYNGEE. CDR3 sequence (DNA): TGTGCCAGCAGCCCCCGCATACAGGGCCACGAGCAGTACTTC. Its protein is CASSPRIQGHEQYF.

The sample holds a few counts of this clonotype. The rearrangement uses TRBV27 and TRBJ1-2, with D uncertain. This CDR3 has 16 residues. Trimming took off 4 bases at V and 6 bases at J, with 21 bases between the two ends. In germline, CDR1 is MNHEY, CDR2 SMNVEV (reference sequence). Written as DNA, the CDR3 is TGTGCCAGCAGTTACCTTACGACCCGTTTCAACCATGGCTACACCTTC. It encodes CASSYLTTRFNHGYTF.

This chain uses TRBV5-5 with TRBJ2-2; D gene uncertain. V lost 4 bases to trimming and J lost 8 bases, with 15 bases between them. This CDR3 has 14 amino acids. Germline CDR1 is SGHKS and CDR2 is YYEKEE (reference sequence). The DNA of the CDR3 is TGTGCCAGCAGCATCGTCCCAAACGCTGGGGAGCTGTTTTTT. This sequence encodes CASSIVPNAGELFF.

The chain employs TRBV10-3 and TRBJ2-1; the D is unclear. The ends were cut back, 6 bases at V and 1 base at J, with 7 bases in the middle. Germline CDR1 and CDR2: ENHRY and SYGVKD. The CDR3 runs 13 residues. CDR3: CAISLESYNEQFF. DNA for the CDR3: TGTGCCATCAGCTTAGAATCCTACAATGAGCAGTTCTTC.

CDR3 in amino acids: CASSPSGNWDSPLHF. The DNA for the CDR3 is TGTGCCAGCTCACCATCAGGGAATTGGGATTCACCCCTCCACTTT. V usage is TRBV18 and J usage is TRBJ1-6; D is possibly TRBD1 (5 bases). The germline gives CDR1 KGHSH, CDR2 LQKENI. The CDR3 has 15 amino acids. V was pared by 2 bases and J by 8 bases, with 13 bases between.

The chain uses TRBV7-2 and TRBJ2-5; D is ambiguous. This CDR3 is 13 amino acids long. In germline, CDR1 is SGHTA, CDR2 FQGNSA. V was shortened by 5 bases and J by 2 bases, with 9 bases between the two germline ends. The CDR3: CASSLHLQETQYF. The CDR3 nucleotides read TGTGCCAGCAGCCTACACCTACAAGAGACCCAGTACTTC.

The chain carries TRBV6-1 and TRBJ1-2, with 7 nucleotides matching TRBD1. With V trimmed by 3 bases and J by 4 bases, 8 bases remained unmatched. This CDR3 contains 15 residues. Germline CDR1 is MNHNS and CDR2 is SASEGT. CDR3 nucleotides: TGTGCCAGCAGTGAGGCAGGGGGGCTGAGCTATGGCTACACCTTC. It translates to CASSEAGGLSYGYTF.

This clonotype was counted a few times. The chain carries TRBV27 and TRBJ1-2; D call uncertain. Germline CDR1 is MNHEY and CDR2 is SMNVEV (reference sequence). Trimming stripped 3 bases from V and 5 bases from J, with 10 bases between. The CDR3 contains 13 residues. CDR3 in DNA: TGTGCCAGCAGTTTGAAGAGCTCTTATGGCTACACCTTC. This gives the protein CASSLKSSYGYTF.

V usage is TRBV3-1 and J usage is TRBJ2-7, with a weak D call TRBD2 (5 bases). This CDR3 is built from 18 residues. Deletions cut 1 base from V and 2 bases from J, with 21 bases between. The germline CDR1 and CDR2 sequences are LGHDT and YNNKEL (reference sequence). This chain's CDR3 is CASSQGIISGEYPYEQYF. CDR3 nucleotide sequence: TGTGCCAGCAGCCAAGGAATCATCAGCGGAGAATATCCCTACGAGCAGTACTTC.

This clonotype has just a few counts. The chain has TRBV20-1 and TRBJ2-7; 7 positions match TRBD2. The junction had 5 bases not matched to a gene; V was cut back by 0 bases and J by 6 bases. From germline, CDR1 is DFQATT and CDR2 SNEGSKA (reference sequence). The CDR3 has 13 amino acids. Here the CDR3 DNA reads TGCAGTGCTAGAGAACCACTAGCGCGCGAGCAGTACTTC. Encoded protein: CSAREPLAREQYF.

The V gene is TRBV12-3 or TRBV12-4, the J gene TRBJ2-6; 7 nucleotides match TRBD1. Trimming took 4 bases from V and 0 from J; bases not matched to a gene: 3. This CDR3 contains 16 residues. This CDR3 reads CASSSTGFSGANVLTF. The CDR3 nucleotides are TGTGCCAGCAGTTCGACAGGGTTCTCTGGGGCCAACGTCCTGACTTTC.

In its sample, this clonotype was seen a few times. The chain joins TRBV6-1 to TRBJ2-4; 7 bases are shared with TRBD1. Unmatched junction bases numbered 7, after V lost 7 bases and J lost 7 bases. Germline V gene data show CDR1 as MNHNS and CDR2 as SASEGT. This CDR3 is 13 amino acids long. The CDR3 DNA is TGTGCCAGCACCGGGACAGCCCAGAACATTCAGTACTTC. Translation gives CASTGTAQNIQYF.

This chain uses TRBV4-1 with TRBJ1-5, with D possibly matching TRBD1 (5 bases). The V gene lost 3 bases and the J gene lost 4 bases, with 13 bases spanning the gap. This CDR3 comprises 15 residues. Germline CDR1 and CDR2: MGHRA and YSYEKL. The CDR3 region is CASSHGAGLNQPQHF. In DNA, the CDR3 is TGCGCCAGCAGCCACGGTGCAGGGCTGAATCAGCCCCAGCATTTT.

The chain combines TRBV11-2 with TRBJ2-1; TRBD2 matches at 7 bases. Germline values: CDR1 SGHAT, CDR2 FQNNGV. After removal of 0 bases from V and 2 bases from J, the junction contained 4 bases not matched to a gene. The CDR3 loop spans 16 amino acids. DNA for the CDR3: TGTGCCAGCAGCTTAGATGGCAGCGGGGCCTACAATGAGCAGTTCTTC. It encodes CASSLDGSGAYNEQFF.

This clonotype was observed a handful of times. J is TRBJ2-3 and V is TRBV11-2; D may be TRBD2 (5 bases). V gave up 10 bases and J gave up 3 bases, with 20 bases separating them. Germline V gene lookup returns CDR1 SGHAT and CDR2 FQNNGV. The CDR3 runs 15 residues. This CDR3 reads CATTHYAWETDTQYF. Here the CDR3 DNA reads TGTGCCACCACCCACTACGCGTGGGAGACAGATACGCAGTATTTT.

V gene TRBV20-1 combines with J gene TRBJ1-1; D is ambiguous. From germline, CDR1 is DFQATT and CDR2 SNEGSKA (reference sequence). The CDR3 consists of 13 residues. V gave up 6 bases and J gave up 4 bases, with 15 bases separating them. CDR3 region: CSALTPLGTEAFF. The CDR3 DNA follows: TGCAGTGCCTTGACCCCCTTGGGCACTGAAGCTTTCTTT.

V gene TRBV3-1 combines with J gene TRBJ1-1; D not certain. V was cut by 4 bases and J by 1 base, with 16 bases left in between. In germline, CDR1 is LGHDT, CDR2 YNNKEL (reference sequence). The CDR3 extends over 16 amino acids. The CDR3: CASSPPGPGGNTEAFF. The CDR3 DNA reads as TGTGCCAGCAGCCCCCCCGGACCGGGTGGGAACACTGAAGCTTTCTTT.

This clonotype was recorded a few times. The genes are TRBV20-1 and TRBJ2-2; perhaps TRBD2 as D (5 bases). CDR1 is DFQATT and CDR2 is SNEGSKA in the germline V gene (reference sequence). Trimming left V 6 bases short and J 6 bases short, with 14 bases between. The CDR3 is 13 residues long. This chain's CDR3 is CSARARKAGELFF. The CDR3, as DNA: TGCAGTGCGCGGGCGAGGAAGGCCGGGGAGCTGTTTTTT.

This clonotype showed up just a few times. The chain combines TRBV20-1 with TRBJ1-2; D unclear. Germline CDR1 is DFQATT and CDR2 is SNEGSKA (reference sequence). V was clipped by 3 bases and J by 2 bases, with 16 bases between them. The length of the CDR3 is 15 residues. The chain's CDR3 is CSASLADRGNYGYTF. The CDR3 DNA is TGCAGTGCTAGTTTAGCCGATAGAGGGAACTATGGCTACACCTTC.

V and J are TRBV29-1 and TRBJ1-1; D ambiguous. The CDR3 runs to 14 residues. From germline, CDR1 is SQVTM and CDR2 ANQGSEA. V lost 3 bases and J lost 5, with 16 bases in between. The CDR3 loop is CSVDALGKGTEAFF. Written as DNA, the CDR3 is TGCAGCGTTGATGCCCTAGGAAAAGGGACTGAAGCTTTCTTT.

This clonotype was found a few times. The chain carries TRBV18 and TRBJ2-7; TRBD1 or TRBD2 may be the D gene (5 bases each). The CDR3 is made up of 14 amino acids. CDR1 KGHSH and CDR2 LQKENI come from the germline V gene. V was cut by 3 bases and J by 9 bases, with 18 bases left in between. DNA of the CDR3: TGTGCCAGCTCACCTGAGAGGGGACCCCTAGGGCAGTACGTC. As protein: CASSPERGPLGQYV.

The chain has TRBV6-1 and TRBJ1-1; D is undetermined. Germline CDR1 reads MNHNS; CDR2 reads SASEGT. V dropped 8 bases and J dropped 4 bases, with 17 bases sitting between them. This CDR3 contains 14 residues. The CDR3 bases are TGTGCCAGCCAGTCCAATGGAGGTGGCACTGAAGCTTTCTTT. Translated: CASQSNGGGTEAFF.

The chain employs TRBV18 and TRBJ1-5; D perhaps matches TRBD1 (6 bases). There are 16 residues in the CDR3. Germline V lookup: CDR1 KGHSH, CDR2 LQKENI. Between the trimmed V and J ends, which lost 3 bases and 6 bases, there was a span of 18 bases. CDR3 sequence (DNA): TGTGCCAGCTCACCTTATTCTACAGGGATGTTTCAGCCCCAGCATTTT. The encoded protein is CASSPYSTGMFQPQHF.

This chain connects TRBV10-3 to TRBJ1-4; D might be TRBD1 (5 bases). V lost 0 bases, J lost 7 bases, and 12 bases lay in between. The CDR3 consists of 15 residues. Germline-derived CDR1 and CDR2 are ENHRY and SYGVKD. The CDR3 spells CAISESRGEGEKLFF. CDR3 nucleotides: TGTGCCATCAGTGAGTCGAGGGGAGAGGGTGAAAAACTGTTTTTT.